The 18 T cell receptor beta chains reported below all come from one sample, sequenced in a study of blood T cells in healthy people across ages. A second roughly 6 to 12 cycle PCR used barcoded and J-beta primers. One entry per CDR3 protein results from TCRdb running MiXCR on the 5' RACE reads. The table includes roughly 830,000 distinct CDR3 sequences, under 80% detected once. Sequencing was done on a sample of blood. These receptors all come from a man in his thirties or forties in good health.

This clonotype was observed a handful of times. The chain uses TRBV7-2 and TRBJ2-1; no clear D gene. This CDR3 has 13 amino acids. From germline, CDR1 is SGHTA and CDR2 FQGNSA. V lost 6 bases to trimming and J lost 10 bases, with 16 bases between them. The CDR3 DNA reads TGTGCCAGCAGAAGTTACGGAACCGGGGAGCAGTTCTTC. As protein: CASRSYGTGEQFF. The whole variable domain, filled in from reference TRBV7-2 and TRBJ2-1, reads GAGVSQSPSNKVTEKGKDVELRCDPISGHTALYWYRQSLGQGLEFLIYFQGNSAPDKSGLPSDRFSAERTGGSVSTLTIQRTQQEDSAVYLCASRSYGTGEQFFGPGTRLTVL.

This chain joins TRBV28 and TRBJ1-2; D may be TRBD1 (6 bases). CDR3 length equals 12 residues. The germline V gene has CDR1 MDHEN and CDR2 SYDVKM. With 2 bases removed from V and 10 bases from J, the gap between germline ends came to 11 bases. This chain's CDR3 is CASSLTGYDYTF. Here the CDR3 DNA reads TGTGCCAGCAGTTTAACAGGGTACGACTACACCTTC.

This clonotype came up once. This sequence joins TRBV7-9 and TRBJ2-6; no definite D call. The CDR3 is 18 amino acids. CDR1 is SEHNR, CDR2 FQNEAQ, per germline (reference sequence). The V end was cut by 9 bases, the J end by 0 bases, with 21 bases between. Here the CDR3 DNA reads TGTGCCAGTAAAAAGGGCTCCCTAAAGTCCTCTGGGGCCAACGTCCTGACTTTC. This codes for CASKKGSLKSSGANVLTF.

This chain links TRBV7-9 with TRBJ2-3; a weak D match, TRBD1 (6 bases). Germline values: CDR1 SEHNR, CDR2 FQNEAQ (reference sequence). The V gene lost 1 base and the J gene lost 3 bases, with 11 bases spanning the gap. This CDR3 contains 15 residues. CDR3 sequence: CASSLDYRETDTQYF. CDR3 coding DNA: TGTGCCAGCAGCTTAGATTACAGGGAAACAGATACGCAGTATTTT.

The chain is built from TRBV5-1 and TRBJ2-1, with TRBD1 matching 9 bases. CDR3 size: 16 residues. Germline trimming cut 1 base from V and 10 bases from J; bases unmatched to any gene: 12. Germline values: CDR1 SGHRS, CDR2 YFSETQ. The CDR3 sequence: CASSLRTGASSREQFF. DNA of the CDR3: TGCGCCAGCAGCTTGAGGACAGGGGCTTCATCAAGGGAGCAGTTCTTC.

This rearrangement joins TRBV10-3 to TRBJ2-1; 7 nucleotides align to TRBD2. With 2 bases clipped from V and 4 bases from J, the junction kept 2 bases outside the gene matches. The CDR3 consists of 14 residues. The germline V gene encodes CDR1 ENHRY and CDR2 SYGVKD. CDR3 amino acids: CAISERGEYNEQFF. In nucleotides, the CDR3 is TGTGCCATCAGTGAGCGGGGGGAATACAATGAGCAGTTCTTC.

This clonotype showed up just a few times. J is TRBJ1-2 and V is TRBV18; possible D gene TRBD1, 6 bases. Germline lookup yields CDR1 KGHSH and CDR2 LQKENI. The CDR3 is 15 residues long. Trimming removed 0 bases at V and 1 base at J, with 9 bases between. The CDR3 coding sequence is TGTGCCAGCTCACCACCAGCAGGGGTTAACTATGGCTACACCTTC. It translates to CASSPPAGVNYGYTF.

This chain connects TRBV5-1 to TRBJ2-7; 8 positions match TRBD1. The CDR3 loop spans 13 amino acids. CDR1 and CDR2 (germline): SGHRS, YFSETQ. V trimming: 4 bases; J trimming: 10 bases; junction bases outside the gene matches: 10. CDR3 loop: CASSLEQGVLQYF. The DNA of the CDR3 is TGCGCCAGCAGCCTCGAACAGGGGGTACTTCAGTACTTC.

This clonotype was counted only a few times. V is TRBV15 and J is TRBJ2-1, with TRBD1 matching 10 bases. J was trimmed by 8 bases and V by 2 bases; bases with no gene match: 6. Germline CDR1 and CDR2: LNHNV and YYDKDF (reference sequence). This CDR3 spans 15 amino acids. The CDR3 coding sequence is TGTGCCACCAGCAGATTAGGGACAGGGGAGGATGAGCAGTTCTTC. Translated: CATSRLGTGEDEQFF.

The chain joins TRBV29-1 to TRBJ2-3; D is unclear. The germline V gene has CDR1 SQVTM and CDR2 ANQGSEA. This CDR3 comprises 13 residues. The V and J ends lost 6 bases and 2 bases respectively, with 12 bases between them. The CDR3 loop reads CSVDAGITDTQYF. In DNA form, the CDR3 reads TGCAGCGTGGATGCCGGTATCACAGATACGCAGTATTTT.

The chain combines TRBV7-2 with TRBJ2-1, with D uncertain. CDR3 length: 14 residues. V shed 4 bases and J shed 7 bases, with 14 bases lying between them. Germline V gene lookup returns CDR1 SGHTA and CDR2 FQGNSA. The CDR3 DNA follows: TGTGCCAGCAGCTACTGGATCAGCCCAAATGAGCAGTTCTTC. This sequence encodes CASSYWISPNEQFF.

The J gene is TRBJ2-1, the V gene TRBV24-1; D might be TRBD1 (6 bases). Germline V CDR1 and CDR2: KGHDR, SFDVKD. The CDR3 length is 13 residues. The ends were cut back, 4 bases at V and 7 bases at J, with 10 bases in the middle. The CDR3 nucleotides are TGTGCCACCAGTGACCCAGGGGTGAATGAGCAGTTCTTC. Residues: CATSDPGVNEQFF.

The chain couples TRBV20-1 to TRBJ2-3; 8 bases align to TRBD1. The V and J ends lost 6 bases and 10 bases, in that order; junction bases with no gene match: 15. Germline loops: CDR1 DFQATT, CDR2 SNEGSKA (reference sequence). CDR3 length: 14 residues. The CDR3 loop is CSADGAGGTSAQYF. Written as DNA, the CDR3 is TGCAGTGCCGATGGGGCAGGGGGCACCTCAGCGCAGTATTTT.

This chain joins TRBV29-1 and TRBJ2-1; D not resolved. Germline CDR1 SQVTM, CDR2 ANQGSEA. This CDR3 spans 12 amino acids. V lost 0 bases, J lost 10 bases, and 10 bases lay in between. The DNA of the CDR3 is TGCAGCGTTGAAGACAATTTTTTAGAGCAGTTCTTC. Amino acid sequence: CSVEDNFLEQFF.

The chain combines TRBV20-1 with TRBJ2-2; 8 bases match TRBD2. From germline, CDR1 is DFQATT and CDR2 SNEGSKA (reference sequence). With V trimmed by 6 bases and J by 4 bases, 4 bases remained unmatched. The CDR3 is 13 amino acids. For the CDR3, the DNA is TGCAGTGCGTCCGGGACTAGCACCGGGGAGCTGTTTTTT. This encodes CSASGTSTGELFF.

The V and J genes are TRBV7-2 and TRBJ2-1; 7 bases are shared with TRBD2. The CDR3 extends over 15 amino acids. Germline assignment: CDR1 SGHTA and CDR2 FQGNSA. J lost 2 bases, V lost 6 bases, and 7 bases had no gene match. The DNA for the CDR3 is TGTGCCAGCAGTTCGCTAGCGGTAACCTACAATGAGCAGTTCTTC. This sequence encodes CASSSLAVTYNEQFF.

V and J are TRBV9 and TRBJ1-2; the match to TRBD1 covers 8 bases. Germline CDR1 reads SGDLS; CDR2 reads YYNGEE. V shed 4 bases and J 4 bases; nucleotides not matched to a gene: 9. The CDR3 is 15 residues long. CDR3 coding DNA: TGTGCCAGCAGCCCCCGACAGGGGTCGGGCTATGGCTACACCTTC. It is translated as CASSPRQGSGYGYTF.

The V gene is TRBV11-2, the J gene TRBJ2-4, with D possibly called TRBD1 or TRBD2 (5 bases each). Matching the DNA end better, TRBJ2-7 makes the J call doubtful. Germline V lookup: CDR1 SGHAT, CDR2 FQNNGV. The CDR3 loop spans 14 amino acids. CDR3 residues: CASSFAGTYYEQYF. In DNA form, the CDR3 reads TGTGCCAGCAGCTTCGCCGGGACCTACTACGAGCAGTACTTC.